Shown below are 5 T cell receptor beta chains from a single sample sequenced in a study of blood T cell repertoires in COVID-19. Produced via immunoSEQ multiplex PCR; TCRdb's table is partial and in-frame only. The profile covers roughly 310,000 clones, with roughly 90% appearing a single time and about 9.9% taken by the ten largest. The specimen sequenced was PBMCs or T cells enriched from blood (not recorded which). The receptors derive from a middle-aged woman who had recovered from COVID-19.

The chain carries TRBV4-3 and TRBJ2-1; D gene uncertain. The germline gives CDR1 LGHNA, CDR2 YSLEER. The V end lost 4 bases, the J end lost 0 bases, and 13 bases lay between the germline ends. The length of the CDR3 is 16 residues. The CDR3 DNA follows: TGCGCCAGCAGCCGGAGAATGATAGGCTCCTACAATGAGCAGTTCTTC. Encoded protein: CASSRRMIGSYNEQFF.

This CDR3 reads CASSLAPGTGYEQYF. CDR3 DNA: TGTGCCAGCAGCTTAGCGCCCGGGACAGGGTACGAGCAGTACTTC. The rearrangement links TRBV7-2 to TRBJ2-7, with 9 bases aligning to TRBD1. Germline CDR1 reads SGHTA; CDR2 reads FQGNSA. CDR3 length: 15 residues. J lost 4 bases, V lost 0 bases, and 4 bases had no gene match.

The chain is built from TRBV4-3 and TRBJ2-3, with TRBD2 identical over 9 bases. CDR1 is LGHNA, CDR2 YSLEER, per germline. The CDR3 length is 17 residues. V was clipped by 1 base and J by 3 bases; unmatched bases: 8. CDR3 in DNA: TGCGCCAGCAGCCAAGGATTTAGCGGGGGTCGGACAGATACGCAGTATTTT. This codes for CASSQGFSGGRTDTQYF.

The chain recombines TRBV7-9 with TRBJ2-1, with D tentatively TRBD2 (6 bases). The CDR3 is 15 residues long. The V end was cut by 5 bases, the J end by 3 bases, with 14 bases between. Germline CDR1 and CDR2: SEHNR and FQNEAQ (reference sequence). The CDR3 sequence is CASSPLAGNYNEQFF. CDR3 DNA: TGTGCCAGCAGCCCTTTGGCGGGGAACTACAATGAGCAGTTCTTC.

The chain's CDR3 is CASSPFPGQEAFF. For the CDR3, the DNA is TGTGCCAGCAGCCCCTTTCCGGGACAAGAAGCTTTCTTT. The V and J genes are TRBV14 and TRBJ1-1; D is perhaps TRBD1 (6 bases). CDR3 size: 13 residues. The V end was cut by 4 bases, the J end by 8 bases, with 14 bases between. Germline CDR1 is SGHDN and CDR2 is FVKESK.